The 26 T cell receptor beta chains in this list originate from one sample, sequenced in a study of blood T cell repertoires in COVID-19. Assay: immunoSEQ multiplex PCR; the TCRdb copy retains only in-frame clones and omits some. The sample has more than 85,000 clones; 82% are singletons. Sequencing input: peripheral blood. These receptors were collected from an elderly man with acute or convalescent COVID-19.

This chain joins TRBV5-3 and TRBJ1-3; possibly TRBD1 for D (6 bases). TRBV5-3 is recorded as an ORF, its role being uncertain. There are 15 residues in the CDR3. The ends were cut back, 9 bases at V and 3 bases at J, with 19 bases in the middle. CDR3 DNA sequence: TGTGCCACTCTGAGGGACAAGGGAAATGGAAACACCATATATTTT. Translation gives CATLRDKGNGNTIYF.

This clone was detected once. This chain uses TRBV12-3 or TRBV12-4 with TRBJ2-1; D is uncertain. The V gene lost 3 bases and the J gene lost 5 bases, with 8 bases spanning the gap. CDR3 length: 13 residues. The CDR3 protein is CASSFLPNNEQFF. CDR3 DNA sequence: TGTGCCAGCAGTTTTCTACCTAACAATGAGCAGTTCTTC.

In its sample, this clone was seen a few times. The chain links TRBV2 to TRBJ2-7; D is perhaps TRBD1 (5 bases). Germline CDR1 reads SNHLY; CDR2 reads FYNNEI. This CDR3 region has 14 residues. Trimming pared 3 bases from V and 2 bases from J, leaving 11 bases between. CDR3 nucleotides: TGTGCCAGCAGTGAGGTACAGGTGCCCTACGAGCAGTACTTC. It specifies CASSEVQVPYEQYF. Filled out from reference TRBV2 and TRBJ2-7, the complete variable domain reads EPEVTQTPSHQVTQMGQEVILRCVPISNHLYFYWYRQILGQKVEFLVSFYNNEISEKSEIFDDQFSVERPDGSNFTLKIRSTKLEDSAMYFCASSEVQVPYEQYFGPGTRLTVT.

The CDR3 protein is CASSLGQQETQYF. The CDR3 nucleotides read TGTGCCAGCAGCCTTGGACAGCAAGAGACCCAGTACTTC. The genes are TRBV7-9 and TRBJ2-5, with a possible D match to TRBD1 (6 bases). There are 13 residues in the CDR3. Germline CDR1 reads SEHNR; CDR2 reads FQNEAQ (reference sequence). Deletions cut 5 bases from V and 2 bases from J, with 9 bases between.

This clone was seen only a few times. The V gene is TRBV5-4, the J gene TRBJ1-1, with TRBD1 as a possible D gene (5 bases). The CDR3 spans 14 residues. The germline CDR1 and CDR2 sequences are SGHNT and YYREEE (reference sequence). Between the trimmed V and J ends, which lost 0 bases and 7 bases, there was a span of 13 bases. CDR3 in amino acids: CASSLDGGVGEAFF. The CDR3 nucleotides are TGTGCCAGCAGCTTGGACGGAGGGGTTGGTGAAGCTTTCTTT.

The rearrangement links TRBV28 to TRBJ2-7; perhaps TRBD2 as D (6 bases). The CDR3 runs to 14 residues. V shed 6 bases and J shed 5 bases, with 17 bases lying between them. Germline V gives CDR1 MDHEN, CDR2 SYDVKM. The CDR3, as DNA: TGTGCCAGCAGACAGGCGCCCTGGGAGGACGAGCAGTACTTC. Protein: CASRQAPWEDEQYF. Based on the CDR3 plus reference TRBV28 and TRBJ2-7, the full variable domain is DVKVTQSSRYLVKRTGEKVFLECVQDMDHENMFWYRQDPGLGLRLIYFSYDVKMKEKGDIPEGYSVSREKKERFSLILESASTNQTSMYLCASRQAPWEDEQYFGPGTRLTVT.

The CDR3 loop reads CASSLDDRGLYEQYF. For the CDR3, the DNA is TGTGCCAGCAGCCTCGACGACAGGGGGCTATACGAGCAGTACTTC. The chain has TRBV7-8 and TRBJ2-7, with 10 bases matching TRBD1. Germline V gene data show CDR1 as SGHVS and CDR2 as FQNEAQ. The CDR3 consists of 15 residues. V was clipped by 5 bases and J by 4 bases; unmatched bases: 8.

The chain links TRBV18 to TRBJ1-2, with TRBD1 matching over 10 bases. The CDR3 covers 15 residues. V dropped 5 bases and J dropped 6; count of bases not matched to a gene: 9. The germline V gene has CDR1 KGHSH and CDR2 LQKENI. The CDR3 nucleotides are TGTGCCAGCTCAGCGTTAACCGGGACAGGGGATGGCTACACCTTC. It is translated as CASSALTGTGDGYTF.

The J gene is TRBJ2-7, the V gene TRBV7-2; 8 nucleotides agree with TRBD1. The CDR3 is made up of 13 amino acids. The germline V gene encodes CDR1 SGHTA and CDR2 FQGNSA. V shed 4 bases and J 11 bases; nucleotides not matched to a gene: 10. The CDR3 spells CASSSRTGQWEYF. CDR3 DNA: TGTGCCAGCAGCTCCCGGACAGGGCAATGGGAGTACTTC. Full variable domain (rest looked up from reference TRBV7-2 and TRBJ2-7): GAGVSQSPSNKVTEKGKDVELRCDPISGHTALYWYRQSLGQGLEFLIYFQGNSAPDKSGLPSDRFSAERTGGSVSTLTIQRTQQEDSAVYLCASSSRTGQWEYFGPGTRLTVT.

This clone was seen a handful of times. The V and J genes are TRBV30 and TRBJ1-3, with 9 nucleotides matching TRBD1. Germline V gene sequence: CDR1 GTSNPN, CDR2 SVGIG (reference sequence). CDR3 length equals 14 residues. The V gene end was trimmed by 5 bases and the J gene end by 5 bases; junction bases not matched to a gene: 7. The CDR3 bases are TGTGCCTGGGGCATCGGGACAGGGAGAAACACCATATATTTT. Translation gives CAWGIGTGRNTIYF.

The V and J genes are TRBV7-8 and TRBJ2-2; 11 bases fit TRBD2. This CDR3 is built from 18 residues. Germline CDR1 SGHVS, CDR2 FQNEAQ. The ends lost 1 base at V and 0 bases at J; junction bases unmatched: 4. CDR3 in amino acids: CASSLGVSGGANTGELFF. DNA of the CDR3: TGTGCCAGCAGCTTAGGGGTTAGCGGGGGGGCGAACACCGGGGAGCTGTTTTTT.

V usage is TRBV2 and J usage is TRBJ1-4; D perhaps matches TRBD1 (5 bases). The germline V gene has CDR1 SNHLY and CDR2 FYNNEI. This CDR3 is built from 14 residues. Trimming shortened V by 9 bases and J by 8 bases, and 19 bases separated the two germline ends. CDR3 bases: TGTGCCAGAGGAGGACTTCGGGGGAACGAAAAACTGTTTTTT. Amino acid sequence: CARGGLRGNEKLFF. The entire variable domain, with the rest obtained from reference TRBV2 and TRBJ1-4, is as follows: EPEVTQTPSHQVTQMGQEVILRCVPISNHLYFYWYRQILGQKVEFLVSFYNNEISEKSEIFDDQFSVERPDGSNFTLKIRSTKLEDSAMYFCARGGLRGNEKLFFGSGTQLSVL.

CDR3 loop: CATESGGAPAYEQYF. As DNA, the CDR3 is TGTGCCACCGAATCCGGGGGGGCTCCAGCCTACGAGCAGTACTTC. The chain is built from TRBV24-1 and TRBJ2-7, with 8 bases fitting TRBD2. Looked up from germline, CDR1 is KGHDR and CDR2 is SFDVKD. There are 15 residues in the CDR3. The V segment lost 9 bases and the J segment 2 bases; nucleotides outside the gene matches: 11.

This chain connects TRBV7-2 to TRBJ2-5; a possible D gene is TRBD2 (5 bases). The CDR3 covers 11 residues. Trimming took 8 bases from V and 8 from J, leaving 12 bases between them. The V gene's germline CDR1 is SGHTA and CDR2 FQGNSA. The DNA for the CDR3 is TGTGCCAGCCGGGGTGAAGCCACCCAGTACTTC. Its translation is CASRGEATQYF.

This rearrangement joins TRBV30 to TRBJ2-3; 8 bases agree with TRBD2. CDR3 size: 15 residues. Germline values: CDR1 GTSNPN, CDR2 SVGIG (reference sequence). V shed 3 bases and J 2 bases; nucleotides not matched to a gene: 7. CDR3 region: CAWSPGLVSTDTQYF. CDR3 nucleotide sequence: TGTGCCTGGAGCCCGGGACTAGTCTCCACAGATACGCAGTATTTT.

This clone appeared a few times. The chain couples TRBV19 to TRBJ2-7, with D possibly being TRBD1 (6 bases). V lost 6 bases and J 5 bases, leaving 11 bases between the germline ends. The germline gives CDR1 LNHDA, CDR2 SQIVND (reference sequence). This CDR3 comprises 12 residues. CDR3 coding DNA: TGTGCCAGTAGCGAGGGGACAAACGAGCAGTACTTC. It codes for CASSEGTNEQYF.

This clone was detected a few times. CDR3 region: CASSRRELKSQPQHF. CDR3 DNA sequence: TGTGCCAGCAGTCGCCGGGAGCTGAAAAGCCAGCCCCAGCATTTT. This chain connects TRBV3-1 (or the pseudogene TRBV3-2) to TRBJ1-5; D gene uncertain. This CDR3 has 15 residues. Trimming took off 6 bases at V and 7 bases at J, with 19 bases between the two ends. CDR1 LGHDT and CDR2 YNNKEL come from the germline V gene (reference sequence).

This sequence joins TRBV7-7 and TRBJ2-5; 7 bases fit TRBD1. V dropped 3 bases and J dropped 3; count of bases not matched to a gene: 1. The CDR3 is 13 residues long. Germline lookup yields CDR1 SSHAT and CDR2 FNYEAQ (reference sequence). The CDR3 nucleotides read TGTGCCAGCAGCTTGGGACAGAAAGAGACCCAGTACTTC. Translating gives CASSLGQKETQYF.

This clone has more than one count but fewer than ten. The V call is TRBV7-8, the J call TRBJ2-7; TRBD2 matches at 14 bases. The CDR3 covers 15 residues. The ends lost 1 base at V and 7 bases at J; junction bases unmatched: 3. Germline V gene data show CDR1 as SGHVS and CDR2 as FQNEAQ. The CDR3 nucleotides are TGTGCCAGCAGCTTAGGACTAGCGGGAGGGCCTGAGCAGTACTTC. This sequence encodes CASSLGLAGGPEQYF.

The J gene is TRBJ2-2, the V gene TRBV10-2; TRBD1 matches at 7 bases. Germline trimming cut 5 bases from V and 1 base from J; bases unmatched to any gene: 7. From germline, CDR1 is WSHSY and CDR2 SAAADI. The CDR3 consists of 16 residues. Here the CDR3 DNA reads TGCGCCAGCAGTAGGGACAGTGGTGGGAACACCGGGGAGCTGTTTTTT. This gives the protein CASSRDSGGNTGELFF.

The rearrangement uses TRBV5-1 and TRBJ2-6, with D hard to call. The germline CDR1 and CDR2 sequences are SGHRS and YFSETQ. V gave up 4 bases and J gave up 2 bases, with 7 bases separating them. This CDR3 spans 14 amino acids. DNA of the CDR3: TGCGCCAGCAGCACGGTTCCTGGGGCCAACGTCCTGACTTTC. It translates to CASSTVPGANVLTF.

CDR3 amino acids: CASTSSGGNTGELFF. The DNA of the CDR3 is TGTGCCAGCACCTCCAGCGGGGGGAACACCGGGGAGCTGTTTTTT. The chain recombines TRBV6-4 with TRBJ2-2; 8 nucleotides align to TRBD2. The CDR3 covers 15 residues. Looked up from germline, CDR1 is MRHNA and CDR2 is SNTAGT. V lost 7 bases to trimming and J lost 1 base; unmatched junction nucleotides: 5.

This chain uses TRBV30 with TRBJ1-1; D is undetermined. Germline V gives CDR1 GTSNPN, CDR2 SVGIG (reference sequence). V dropped 0 bases and J dropped 3 bases, with 8 bases sitting between them. The length of the CDR3 is 13 residues. The DNA for the CDR3 is TGTGCCTGGAGTGTACGACGGGACACTGAAGCTTTCTTT. Protein product: CAWSVRRDTEAFF. The variable domain in full, completed from reference TRBV30 and TRBJ1-1, reads SQTIHQWPATLVQPVGSPLSLECTVEGTSNPNLYWYRQAAGRGLQLLFYSVGIGQISSEVPQNLSASRPQDRQFILSSKKLLLSDSGFYLCAWSVRRDTEAFFGQGTRLTVV.

The chain employs TRBV7-2 and TRBJ1-4; D unclear. The germline V gene has CDR1 SGHTA and CDR2 FQGNSA. The CDR3 spans 14 residues. V lost 0 bases, J lost 4 bases, and 6 bases lay in between. The CDR3 DNA sequence: TGTGCCAGCAGCTTAGCCTTCGGTAATGAAAAACTGTTTTTT. Residues: CASSLAFGNEKLFF.

Comment on this clone: The junction departs from the called germline gene at one end, perhaps through a read error. The chain joins TRBV6-1 to TRBJ2-5; TRBD1 might be the D (6 bases). CDR3 length: 15 residues. Looked up from germline, CDR1 is MNHNS and CDR2 is SASEGT. The CDR3 DNA sequence: TGTGCCAGCAGTCAAGCCGGGACACTCCAAGAGACCCAGTACTTC. It yields the protein CASSQAGTLQETQYF.

V is TRBV5-4 and J is TRBJ2-7, with 11 positions matching TRBD2. Germline CDR1 is SGHNT and CDR2 is YYREEE (reference sequence). CDR3 length: 14 amino acids. V dropped 4 bases and J dropped 4; count of bases not matched to a gene: 4. Written as DNA, the CDR3 is TGTGCCAGCAGCCCGGGACTAGCGGCGTACGAGCAGTACTTC. Translated: CASSPGLAAYEQYF.